This T cell receptor beta chain stems from a study of T-cell reconstitution after alpha-beta-depleted transplantation in children. Unique molecular identifiers were incorporated when the TCRbeta library was constructed. MiXCR was run by TCRdb on the PCR reads, yielding one entry per CDR3 protein. The sample shows fewer than 550,000 distinct CDR3 sequences, approximately 11% of them seen only once. This clonotype has ten or more counts. Germline loops: CDR1 MGHDK, CDR2 SYGVNS. The CDR3 loop spans 12 amino acids. The V gene lost 1 base and the J gene lost 4 bases, with 4 bases spanning the gap. The genes are TRBV25-1 and TRBJ1-2; D not certain. The receptor was isolated from a human donor who donated a stem cell graft to a child with acute myeloid leukemia. The sample in question was PBMCs from the stem cell graft donor, obtained from the stem cell graft. The CDR3 coding sequence is TGTGCCAGCAGTGAATCCACCTATGGCTACACCTTC. Encoded protein: CASSESTYGYTF.